This T cell receptor (beta chain) stems from a study of blood T cell repertoires in COVID-19. V lost 4 bases, J lost 4 bases, and 8 bases lay in between. Germline V gene lookup returns CDR1 MNHEY and CDR2 SVGAGI. This CDR3 spans 13 amino acids. Using immunoSEQ multiplex PCR, the repertoire was profiled, and TCRdb retains in-frame clones only, with some absent. The table has hundreds of thousands of clones, approximately 86% seen once. The material sequenced was peripheral blood. This TCR derives from a man between 40 and 49 years old with acute or convalescent COVID-19. The V call is TRBV6-5, the J call TRBJ2-4, with D unclear. Here the CDR3 DNA reads TGTGCCAGCAGTTTTACTACGAAAAACATTCAGTACTTC. It codes for CASSFTTKNIQYF.